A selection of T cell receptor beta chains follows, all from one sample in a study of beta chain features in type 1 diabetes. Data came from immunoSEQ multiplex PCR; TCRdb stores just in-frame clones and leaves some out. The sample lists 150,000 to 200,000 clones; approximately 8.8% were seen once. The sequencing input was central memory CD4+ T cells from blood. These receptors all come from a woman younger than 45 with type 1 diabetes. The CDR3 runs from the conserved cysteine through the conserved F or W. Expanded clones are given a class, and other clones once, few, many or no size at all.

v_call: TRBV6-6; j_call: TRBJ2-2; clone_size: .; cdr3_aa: CAIVPGQGAEELFF
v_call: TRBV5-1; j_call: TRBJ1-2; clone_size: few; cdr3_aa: CASSLAPDNPYGYTF
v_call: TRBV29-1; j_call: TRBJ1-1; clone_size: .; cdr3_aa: CSVGQAGRTEAFF
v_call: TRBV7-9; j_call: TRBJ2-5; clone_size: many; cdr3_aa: CASSFSGADETQYF
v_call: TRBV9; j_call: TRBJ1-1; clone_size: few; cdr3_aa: CASSRIAGDTEAFF
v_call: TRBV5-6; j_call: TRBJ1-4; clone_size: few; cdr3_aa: CASRTQGNEKLFF
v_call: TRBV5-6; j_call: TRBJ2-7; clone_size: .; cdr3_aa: CASSPYTGFGEQYF
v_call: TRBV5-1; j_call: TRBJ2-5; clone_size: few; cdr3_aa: CASSLAKGAGDQETQYF
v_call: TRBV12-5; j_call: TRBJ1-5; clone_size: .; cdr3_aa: CASGLSGQPQHF
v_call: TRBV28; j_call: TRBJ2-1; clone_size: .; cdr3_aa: CASSFGGRAGDAEQFF